This T cell receptor beta chain was retrieved from a study of blood T cell repertoires in COVID-19. Turning to the study itself: The analysed material was cDNA or gDNA that came from T cells, B-cell-depleted T cells, or PBMCs.

Germline CDR1 is SGDLS and CDR2 is YYNGEE. CDR3 size: 13 residues. J gave up 4 bases and V 6 bases, and 4 bases lay outside the gene matches. The repertoire was sequenced with immunoSEQ multiplex PCR; TCRdb's copy has only in-frame clones and lacks some. This sample yields approximately 66,000 clones, of which 87% are seen a single time; about 6.8% belongs to the top ten. The chain links TRBV9 to TRBJ2-7; the match to TRBD1 covers 10 bases. Sequenced input: peripheral blood. The clonotype originates from a man aged 60 to 69 with acute or convalescent COVID-19. The CDR3 loop is CASTRGQGYEQYF. The CDR3 DNA sequence: TGTGCCAGCACGCGGGGACAGGGGTACGAGCAGTACTTC.